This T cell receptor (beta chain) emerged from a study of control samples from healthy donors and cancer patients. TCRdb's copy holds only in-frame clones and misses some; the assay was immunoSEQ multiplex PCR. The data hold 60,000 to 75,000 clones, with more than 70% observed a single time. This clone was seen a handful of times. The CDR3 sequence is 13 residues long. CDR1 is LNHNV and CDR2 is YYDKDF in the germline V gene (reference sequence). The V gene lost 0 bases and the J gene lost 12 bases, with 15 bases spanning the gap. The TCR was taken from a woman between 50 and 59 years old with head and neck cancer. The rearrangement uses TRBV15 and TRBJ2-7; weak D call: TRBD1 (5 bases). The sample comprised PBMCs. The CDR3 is CATSRDTKGFLYF. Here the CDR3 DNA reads TGTGCCACCAGCAGAGATACCAAGGGGTTTTTGTACTTC. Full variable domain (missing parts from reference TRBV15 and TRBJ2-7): DAMVIQNPRYQVTQFGKPVTLSCSQTLNHNVMYWYQQKSSQAPKLLFHYYDKDFNNEADTPDNFQSRRPNTSFCFLDIRSPGLGDTAMYLCATSRDTKGFLYFGPGTRLTVT.